Here is one TCR beta chain with its context. No antigen is known for it. From a lookup of the germline V gene, CDR1 and CDR2 are MNHNS and SASEGT. Counted from cysteine to phenylalanine, this CDR3 has 14 amino acids. Only the CDR3 region is kept as DNA, spanning 42 bases read in frame from base 1. V is clipped by 6 bases and J by 6 bases, and the sequence between their germline boundaries is 14 bases long. The library was produced with the immunoSEQ multiplex PCR assay. For the multiplex PCR, a mixture combining 60 forward primers for TCR Vbeta segments and 13 reverse primers for TCR Jbeta segments was used. A multiplex PCR assay on genomic DNA amplified the CDR3 region of rearranged TCR beta genes. On the Illumina HiSeq System, the amplified TCR beta libraries were sequenced as 87-base-pair reads. The authors processed their data as follows. A later analysis tallied 75 million to 95 million unique TCR beta chains across the 700 or so repertoires, and about 10 million of those chains were shared by two or more donors. Raw reads were error-corrected and collapsed into unique sequences with a nearest-neighbor algorithm that merged closely related sequences to remove PCR and sequencing errors. To assign V, D and J gene segments, CDR3 sequences were aligned to IMGT reference sequences. For a sequence to be retained, at least a six-nucleotide match to both a V gene segment and a J gene segment was required. Rearrangements were classified as productive when the CDR3 lacked stop codons and remained in frame with V and J, and all other rearrangements were classified as non-productive. Following IMGT convention, CDR3 was defined as the stretch from the second conserved V-encoded cysteine to the conserved J-encoded phenylalanine. In an earlier analysis of more than 550 of the donors, sequences lacking an unambiguous match to a single V gene segment were excluded. An earlier analysis of just under 600 of the donors called V segments functional above 56.7% productive rearrangements and segregating when the between-donor standard deviation exceeded 5%. To diagnose cytomegalovirus status from the catalog of TCR beta chain sequences, a statistical classification framework was built. A later analysis assigned V and J genes by comparing TCR nucleotide sequences with IMGT/GENE-DB human TR gene sequences. In a later analysis, CDR3 sequences and most-parsimonious VDJ recombination scenarios were assigned using the TCRdist pipeline. A later analysis defined each TCR beta chain by its CDR3 amino acid sequence plus V-gene family, and excluded reads lacking a unique V-gene family. To address suspected cross-contamination and a sequencing artifact, a later analysis removed under 600 highly shared, low-generation-probability nucleotide sequences. A later analysis calculated a clonal expansion index for each public chain from normalized within-repertoire ranks of inferred template counts. Generation probabilities in a later analysis came from a VDJ recombination model fitted to out-of-frame rearrangements, and those results were checked against IGoR. In a later analysis, hypergeometric tests were used to score TCR-TCR, TCR-HLA and TCR-CMV co-occurrence, with a repertoire-size bias correction applied to TCR pairs. In a later analysis, false discovery rates were estimated by permuting HLA or CMV assignments 20 times. In a later analysis, co-occurring TCRs were grouped with DBSCAN, and TCRdist sequence similarity was added when clustering was performed within HLA-allele-positive subsets. Repertoires with fewer than 30,000 or more than 120,000 public chains, plus five repertoires with anomalous nucleotide sharing, were excluded from co-occurrence clustering. As stored in TCRdb, this immuneACCESS dataset retains in-frame rearrangements with V and J assigned. A fraction of the clones does not appear; measured against another copy, unresolved V genes explain less than half of the discrepancy, and the remainder lacks a known reason. The V and J calls and clone size are taken from that table; D and trimming were inferred from the DNA. The record for this sample contains approximately 120,000 clones. In total, the top ten clones hold around 2.7% of the sample.

This sample stems from a study of cytomegalovirus exposure and HLA in healthy donors (dated by TCRdb to 2016 to 2017). As for the study more broadly: According to an earlier analysis of a few hundred of the donors, about 179 million T cells yielded roughly 110 million unique TCR beta sequences and less than 300 Gb of sequence data. About 280 gigabases of sequencing data and roughly 80 million unique TCR sequences made up an early release that covered 500 to 650 HLA-typed donors. Of the approximately 400 genotyped donors, 75% to 85% were placed in the genetic ancestry cluster associated with self-reported Caucasian donors. The study aimed to test whether cataloging public T cell receptors could reveal signatures of past pathogen exposure. Using immunosequencing, the study profiled T cell repertoires from some 670 subjects and related those repertoires to cytomegalovirus serostatus. Besides the first cohort of roughly 660 subjects, a separate validation cohort made up of over a hundred different subjects was used. To predict cytomegalovirus infection status, the study brought together high-throughput TCR immunosequencing, statistical association of individual TCRs with disease status, and machine learning. To study patterns of TCR occurrence, a later analysis re-analyzed previously published TCR beta repertoires from several hundred donors and added high-resolution HLA genotyping. In the later analysis, no new phenotypic data were used to find candidate immune exposures; instead, reliance was placed on TCR beta sequences and their occurrence across donors. To decide whether each TCR beta V gene segment behaved as functional or pseudogenic, an earlier analysis of some 600 of the donors relied on high-throughput TCR beta sequencing. Donor age, sex, ethnicity and CMV serostatus were compiled together with the repertoire data. A later genetic analysis took genome-wide SNP genotypes for 398 of the 666 donors and used that subset as a discovery cohort. All discovery cohort repertoires had been generated using a single sequencing platform. Both class I and class II loci were covered by HLA typing, at four-digit resolution. Typing coverage varied by locus: roughly 620-640 donors for A, B, C, DRB1 and DQB1; more than 500 for DQA1; around 570 for DPA1; about 450 for DPB1. Roughly five DR-DQ haplotypes were handled as single units for association and clustering, since linkage in the cohort was strong. Among some 400 genotyped donors of the cohort, an average of around 250,000 unique TCR beta nucleotide sequences was sequenced per donor, of which 15% to 20% were non-productive.

Findings and caveats that apply to the study as a whole: Some IMGT-functional V segments, including TRBV6-2 and TRBV6-3, could not be distinguished by the 87-base-pair reads and were therefore excluded. While some public TCRs were present in many individuals, most TCR sequences turned up only very rarely across donors. A later genetic analysis reported fewer N-insertions in productive TCRs among donors in an Asian-associated ancestry cluster than the roughly 700-donor mean. In a later analysis, HLA-associated TCR beta chains showed more clonal expansion and lower generation probabilities than non-associated chains that were equally common. Several of the top co-occurrence clusters appeared to be linked to parvovirus B19, influenza, CMV and Epstein-Barr virus, according to a later analysis. The sequencing pipeline was judged likely to have produced a cluster of highly shared sequence variants as a technical artifact. The classifier was reported to diagnose cytomegalovirus status with high specificity and sensitivity in both the original cohort and the validation cohort. When HLA alleles, especially DR and DQ, strongly co-occurred, attributing TCR associations to individual alleles was difficult. Sequencing depth was assumed to be roughly uniform across donors in the presence/absence analyses, though that assumption may not hold. In a later analysis, the rate of TCR association differed among HLA loci, with DRB1 alleles having the most associated TCRs and HLA-C alleles having the fewest. In the study, 150 to 200 TCR beta chains were listed as associated with cytomegalovirus. In a later analysis, most CMV-associated TCR beta chains were found to appear HLA-restricted, with HLA associations seemingly driven largely by CMV exposure. At a false discovery rate of 0.05, a later analysis linked about 17,000 TCR beta sequences to specific HLA alleles. Correlated functional status among segregating V segments might reflect linkage disequilibrium, but an unknown experimental factor could not be ruled out. A further reported finding was that TCR beta sequences accurately predicted the HLA-A and HLA-B alleles for most subjects in the first cohort. V-gene and J-gene trimming of TCR beta chains was associated with a missense DCLRE1C variant in a later genetic analysis, and the association was replicated in an independent cohort. The cohort was sequenced for TCR beta chains only, and without alpha or paired-chain data the features that could be detected were limited. A few of the identified cytomegalovirus-associated TCR beta chains were confirmed in vitro to be specific for cytomegalovirus antigens. The authors suggested that the approach could potentially be generalized to other disease states and immunological phenotypes. HLA typing was unavailable for some donors at each locus, so association tests used only the typed subset. An earlier analysis of approximately 540 of the donors showed that most TCR beta V segments appeared in productive rearrangements either about 87% or about 30% of the time, which broadly matched IMGT annotations. CMV serostatus was the only immune exposure information available for the cohort. Because counts were too low, seventeen rarely observed V segments, including chromosome 9 orphons, were excluded from the earlier analysis of around 590 of the donors.

The cohort comprised hundreds of healthy bone marrow donors. All cohort members were sampled while nominally healthy, although unrecorded immune exposures were likely present. The donor was CMV seronegative and was included in the group of a few hundred seronegative cohort members. Every donor gave a peripheral blood sample, and the peripheral blood mononuclear cells from that sample were used for TCR beta sequencing. Genomic DNA extraction from the blood cell samples was performed with the Qiagen DNeasy Blood Extraction Kit. The sequencing sample was made of PBMCs. The chain joins TRBV6-1 to TRBJ1-4; the D gene is possibly TRBD1, with 5 bases matching. This TCR was sampled from a man aged 30 to 45 in good health and CMV-seronegative. This receptor has the CDR3 CASSLSGPYEKLFF. The sequenced DNA: TGTGCCAGCAGCCTCTCAGGGCCGTATGAAAAACTGTTTTTT.